The text below deals with one T cell receptor beta chain. This entry comes from a study of blood T cell repertoires in COVID-19. Background on the study: Whether acute or convalescent, the COVID-19 samples came from the United States, Italy and Spain.

J was trimmed by 3 bases and V by 6 bases; bases with no gene match: 10. In germline, CDR1 is SQVTM, CDR2 ANQGSEA. There are 14 residues in the CDR3. In the source study's methods: For nucleated cells, counts were estimated from reference gene primer amplification. Profiling relied on immunoSEQ multiplex PCR, and the TCRdb table lists in-frame clones only, not all of them. V and J calls and clone size are given by that table; D and trimming were obtained from the DNA. Of approximately 170,000 clones listed, around 81% were seen once; the top ten hold under 3%. The sequenced material came from peripheral blood. V gene TRBV29-1 combines with J gene TRBJ1-2; 7 bases match TRBD1. This receptor was taken from a human donor with acute or convalescent COVID-19. The donor label of this sample is uncertain. The CDR3 bases are TGCAGCGTCCAAGGGGGCTTGGGGGACTATGGCTACACCTTC. It yields the protein CSVQGGLGDYGYTF.